The clone carrying this T cell receptor beta chain was counted ten times or more. The V and J ends lost 5 bases and 1 base respectively, with 17 bases between them. This CDR3 contains 16 residues. CDR1 SGHRS and CDR2 YFSETQ come from the germline V gene. The data derive from a study of T cells in Graves' hyperthyroidism and ophthalmopathy. Across 18 months, stable Graves' hyperthyroidism was marked by no progression to ophthalmopathy. Out of 10 ml of fresh peripheral blood came the PBMCs. It was RNA transcripts that yielded the amplified TCR beta CDR3 regions. First-round RT-PCR targeting the TCR CDR3 was performed with the HTBI primer set. TCRdb recomputed calls from the multiplex PCR reads with MiXCR, one row per CDR3 protein. The profile shows a few hundred thousand distinct CDR3 sequences, around 16% of them singletons.

The sequenced sample was blood. The rearrangement uses TRBV5-1 and TRBJ2-3, with D possibly matching TRBD1 (6 bases). This receptor was identified in a woman in her 50s with Graves' hyperthyroidism. CDR3 sequence reads: CASSWNRERGTDTQYF. Here the CDR3 DNA reads TGCGCCAGCAGTTGGAACAGGGAGAGGGGCACAGATACGCAGTATTTT.